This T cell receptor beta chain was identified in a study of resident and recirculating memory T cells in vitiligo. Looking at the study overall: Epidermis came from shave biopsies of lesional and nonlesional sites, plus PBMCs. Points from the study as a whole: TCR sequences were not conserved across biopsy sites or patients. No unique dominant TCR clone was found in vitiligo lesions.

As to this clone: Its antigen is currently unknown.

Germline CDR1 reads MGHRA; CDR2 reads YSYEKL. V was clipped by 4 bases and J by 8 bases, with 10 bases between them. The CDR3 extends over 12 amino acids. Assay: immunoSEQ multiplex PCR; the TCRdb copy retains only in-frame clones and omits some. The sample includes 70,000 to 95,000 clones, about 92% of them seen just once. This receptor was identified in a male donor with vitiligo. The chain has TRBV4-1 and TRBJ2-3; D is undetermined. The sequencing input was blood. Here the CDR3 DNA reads TGCGCCAGCAGCCGACCTCGAGGTACGCAGTATTTT. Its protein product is CASSRPRGTQYF.